The next 19 T cell receptor beta chains were all read from a single sample in a study of T cell responses to AZD1222 COVID-19 vaccine. Method: immunoSEQ multiplex PCR; TCRdb's copy keeps in-frame clones and lacks some. The repertoire has tens of thousands of clones, around nine tenths of them found once; the top ten carry 3.5% to 5.5%. This specimen consisted of peripheral blood, obtained on day 0 of MenACWY control vaccination. The receptors were gathered from an adult in good health.

This chain links TRBV6-2 or TRBV6-3 with TRBJ2-1; 9 bases fit TRBD1. Germline trimming cut 5 bases from V and 5 bases from J; bases unmatched to any gene: 10. This CDR3 is built from 16 residues. Germline lookup yields CDR1 MNHEY and CDR2 SVGEGT. CDR3 in DNA: TGTGCCAGCAGTGATCCCTCGGGACAGGGACACAATGAGCAGTTCTTC. Translated: CASSDPSGQGHNEQFF.

The chain recombines TRBV27 with TRBJ1-1; 8 bases are a match to TRBD1. The CDR3 has 14 residues. Germline V gives CDR1 MNHEY, CDR2 SMNVEV (reference sequence). With 5 bases clipped from V and 0 bases from J, the junction kept 2 bases outside the gene matches. The CDR3 is CASSLTGVNTEAFF. In nucleotides, the CDR3 is TGTGCCAGCAGTCTGACAGGGGTGAACACTGAAGCTTTCTTT.

The chain recombines TRBV7-6 with TRBJ2-1, with no clear D. Trimming left V 3 bases short and J 7 bases short, with 7 bases between. Germline CDR1 SGHVS, CDR2 FNYEAQ. CDR3 length equals 12 residues. The CDR3 is CASSFSVNEQFF. The DNA of the CDR3 is TGTGCCAGCAGCTTTTCGGTTAATGAGCAGTTCTTC. The variable domain in full, with the rest retrieved from reference TRBV7-6 and TRBJ2-1, is GAGVSQSPRYKVTKRGQDVALRCDPISGHVSLYWYRQALGQGPEFLTYFNYEAQQDKSGLPNDRFSAERPEGSISTLTIQRTEQRDSAMYRCASSFSVNEQFFGPGTRLTVL.

The rearrangement joins TRBV7-2 to TRBJ2-7, with 8 nucleotides matching TRBD2. The germline V gene has CDR1 SGHTA and CDR2 FQGNSA. J was trimmed by 2 bases and V by 5 bases; bases with no gene match: 5. The CDR3 totals 14 residues. The CDR3 DNA reads TGTGCCAGCAGCACCACTAGCGGTCCCTACGAGCAGTACTTC. This translates into CASSTTSGPYEQYF. The full variable domain, in which reference TRBV7-2 and TRBJ2-7 provide the parts outside the CDR3, is GAGVSQSPSNKVTEKGKDVELRCDPISGHTALYWYRQSLGQGLEFLIYFQGNSAPDKSGLPSDRFSAERTGGSVSTLTIQRTQQEDSAVYLCASSTTSGPYEQYFGPGTRLTVT.

The chain employs TRBV29-1 and TRBJ1-2; D perhaps matches TRBD1 (6 bases). CDR1 is SQVTM and CDR2 is ANQGSEA in the germline V gene. The germline V and J ends were trimmed by 3 bases and 4 bases, with 9 bases remaining between them. The CDR3 loop spans 12 amino acids. For the CDR3, the DNA is TGCAGCGTTGATAAGGGGGGCTATGGCTACACCTTC. Its translation is CSVDKGGYGYTF.

The chain couples TRBV27 to TRBJ1-2, with TRBD1 identical over 10 bases. V shed 0 bases, J shed 5 bases, and the junction held 6 bases outside the gene matches. Germline loops: CDR1 MNHEY, CDR2 SMNVEV (reference sequence). CDR3 size: 16 residues. CDR3 region: CASSLSTGGEKYGYTF. The CDR3 nucleotides are TGTGCCAGCAGTTTATCGACAGGGGGCGAGAAGTATGGCTACACCTTC.

The V and J genes are TRBV15 and TRBJ2-2; either TRBD1 or TRBD2 may supply D (7 bases each). The CDR3 is made up of 17 amino acids. Trimming cost V 0 bases and J 4 bases, with 15 bases left between them. Germline V gene lookup returns CDR1 LNHNV and CDR2 YYDKDF (reference sequence). The CDR3 spells CATSRDRGSGGTGELFF. CDR3 bases: TGTGCCACCAGCAGAGACAGGGGGTCGGGGGGCACCGGGGAGCTGTTTTTT.

In DNA, the CDR3 is TGTGCCAGCAGTTACTCTTCTGAGAGGCTGGAGCAGTACTTC. Protein product: CASSYSSERLEQYF. The chain carries TRBV6-5 and TRBJ2-7, with unresolved D. V was shortened by 0 bases and J by 7 bases, with 13 bases between the two germline ends. The CDR3 has 14 amino acids. Germline CDR1 and CDR2: MNHEY and SVGAGI.

This clone was detected only a few times. The CDR3, as DNA: TGCGCCAGCAGCCAAGATCGGGCTGGATACGAGCAGTACTTC. Its protein product is CASSQDRAGYEQYF. This chain connects TRBV4-3 to TRBJ2-7; no clear D. The CDR3 sequence is 14 residues long. CDR1 and CDR2 from the germline V gene are LGHNA and YSLEER. Deletions cut 0 bases from V and 4 bases from J, with 10 bases between.

The count of this clone is one. The gene calls are TRBV6-2 or TRBV6-3 and TRBJ2-5; D possibly uses TRBD1 or TRBD2 (5 bases each). V lost 6 bases, J lost 2 bases, and 19 bases lay in between. This CDR3 has 16 residues. Germline V gene lookup returns CDR1 MNHEY and CDR2 SVGEGT. The CDR3 sequence is CASSPLEGSSQETQYF. In DNA, the CDR3 is TGTGCCAGCAGCCCCCTTGAGGGGTCGAGTCAAGAGACCCAGTACTTC.

The chain employs TRBV30 and TRBJ1-1, with 8 nucleotides matching TRBD1. The CDR3 runs 15 residues. Germline CDR1 reads GTSNPN; CDR2 reads SVGIG (reference sequence). Trimming cost V 1 base and J 8 bases; bases outside gene matches: 12. CDR3 amino acids: CAWSELYSGGTEAFF. The DNA for the CDR3 is TGTGCCTGGAGTGAATTATATTCAGGGGGCACGGAAGCTTTCTTT.

The CDR3 region has the DNA TGTGCCAGCAGCTTAGATGTTCATGCAGATACGCAGTATTTT. Its protein is CASSLDVHADTQYF. V and J are TRBV11-2 and TRBJ2-3; D ambiguous. Trimming stripped 0 bases from V and 4 bases from J, with 8 bases between. CDR1 is SGHAT, CDR2 FQNNGV, per germline. The length of the CDR3 is 14 residues.

V gene TRBV24-1 combines with J gene TRBJ1-2, with a tentative D call TRBD1 (5 bases). The CDR3 length is 13 residues. The V end lost 7 bases, the J end lost 6 bases, and 14 bases lay between the germline ends. Germline V gene sequence: CDR1 KGHDR, CDR2 SFDVKD. The CDR3 DNA reads TGTGCCACCAGAGCCTCCCCCAGGGATGGCTACACCTTC. This translates into CATRASPRDGYTF.

The chain joins TRBV9 to TRBJ2-1; TRBD2 matches at 13 bases. CDR1 is SGDLS, CDR2 YYNGEE, per germline. V lost 2 bases to trimming and J lost 1 base; unmatched junction nucleotides: 6. The CDR3 is made up of 18 amino acids. The DNA of the CDR3 is TGTGCCAGCAGCGTGAGACTAGCGGGAGGATCTTCCTACAATGAGCAGTTCTTC. The encoded protein is CASSVRLAGGSSYNEQFF.

The chain joins TRBV28 to TRBJ1-2; D is undetermined. The V and J ends lost 3 bases and 4 bases respectively, with 9 bases between them. The CDR3 spans 13 residues. The germline V gene has CDR1 MDHEN and CDR2 SYDVKM. CDR3 loop: CASSFSGFYGYTF. CDR3 nucleotides: TGTGCCAGCAGTTTTTCGGGGTTCTATGGCTACACCTTC.

The V and J genes are TRBV24-1 and TRBJ2-1; 9 nucleotides agree with TRBD2. V was clipped by 5 bases and J by 1 base; unmatched bases: 5. Germline V lookup: CDR1 KGHDR, CDR2 SFDVKD. CDR3 length equals 16 residues. The CDR3 region is CATSVAAGGSYNEQFF. CDR3 bases: TGTGCCACCAGTGTTGCAGCGGGAGGATCCTACAATGAGCAGTTCTTC.

The rearrangement uses TRBV28 and TRBJ2-7; 13 bases agree with TRBD2. Germline CDR1 is MDHEN and CDR2 is SYDVKM. The CDR3 is made up of 16 amino acids. Trimming at V came to 6 bases and at J to 1 base, leaving 6 bases not matched to a gene. CDR3 bases: TGTGCCAGCAGGTCAGGACTAGCGGGAGTATCCTACGAGCAGTACTTC. Translation gives CASRSGLAGVSYEQYF.

V and J are TRBV19 and TRBJ2-2; TRBD1 aligns across 7 bases. V trimming: 4 bases; J trimming: 1 base; junction bases outside the gene matches: 3. CDR1 and CDR2 (germline): LNHDA, SQIVND (reference sequence). The CDR3 covers 15 residues. The CDR3 is CASSTGQMNTGELFF. The CDR3 DNA is TGTGCCAGTAGTACGGGACAGATGAACACCGGGGAGCTGTTTTTT.

This chain uses TRBV5-1 with TRBJ2-1; perhaps TRBD2 as D (7 bases). Germline CDR1 and CDR2: SGHRS and YFSETQ. There are 16 residues in the CDR3. The V gene lost 0 bases and the J gene lost 10 bases, with 20 bases spanning the gap. The CDR3 nucleotides are TGCGCCAGCAGCTTGGGAGCGGGGACAATGCAGGCCGAGCAGTTCTTC. This gives the protein CASSLGAGTMQAEQFF.